These T cell receptor beta chains were read from a single sample in a study of cytomegalovirus exposure and HLA in healthy donors. Clones were read by immunoSEQ multiplex PCR, and TCRdb kept only the in-frame ones, dropping some. This repertoire shows roughly 230,000 clones, 80% to 95% found once; its top ten account for around 1.7%. The specimen was PBMCs. All receptors come from a girl aged 2 to 10 in good health and CMV-seronegative. Both conserved end residues are part of each CDR3. Each record gives: CDR3 DNA, CDR3 protein, clone size, D gene, V gene, J gene. D genes are given only for firm matches. Clone size is given for some rows only: seen once, a few or many times, or a class if the clone is expanded.

DNA: TGTGCCAGCAGCTTGATGGCTAGCGGGAAAGAGACCCAGTACTTC; CDR3: CASSLMASGKETQYF; size: -; D: TRBD2; V: TRBV5-4; J: TRBJ2-5
DNA: TGTGCCAGCAGTTCCCAGACAGGGACTAACTATGGCTACACCTTC; CDR3: CASSSQTGTNYGYTF; size: -; D: TRBD1; V: TRBV6-5; J: TRBJ1-2
DNA: TGTGCCAGCAGTGAAGAAAGCGGGACAAACTACGAGCAGTACTTC; CDR3: CASSEESGTNYEQYF; size: -; D: -; V: TRBV2; J: TRBJ2-7
DNA: TGTGCCAGCAGCGTAGCTACAGGGGGCAGCTATGGCTACACCTTC; CDR3: CASSVATGGSYGYTF; size: -; D: TRBD1; V: TRBV9; J: TRBJ1-2
DNA: TGTGCCAGCAGTGCCCGCGCCGAGACCCAGTACTTC; CDR3: CASSARAETQYF; size: -; D: -; V: TRBV2; J: TRBJ2-5
DNA: TGTGCCAGCAGCTTACCCCCGGACAGGGATTACACCTTC; CDR3: CASSLPPDRDYTF; size: -; D: TRBD1; V: TRBV13; J: TRBJ1-2
DNA: TGTGCCAGCAGTGCCGGGTCGGGAGGCTACACCTTC; CDR3: CASSAGSGGYTF; size: -; D: -; V: TRBV6-4; J: TRBJ1-2
DNA: TGCGCCAGCACCGGGGACTTTACGAGGGCAACTAATGAAAAACTGTTTTTT; CDR3: CASTGDFTRATNEKLFF; size: -; D: -; V: TRBV23-1; J: TRBJ1-4
DNA: TGTGCCAGCAGCTTGACTAGCGGAACCTACAATGAGCAGTTCTTC; CDR3: CASSLTSGTYNEQFF; size: -; D: TRBD2; V: TRBV5-4; J: TRBJ2-1
DNA: TGTTCCAGCAGCTTAGCGAGGGCCTCGGGTGAGCAGTACTTC; CDR3: CSSSLARASGEQYF; size: -; D: -; V: TRBV7-9; J: TRBJ2-7
DNA: TGTGCCAGCAGCTTAAGGCCACAGGGGCCGGGCACTGAAGCTTTCTTT; CDR3: CASSLRPQGPGTEAFF; size: -; D: TRBD1; V: TRBV13; J: TRBJ1-1
DNA: TGCGCCAGCACCTCCAGTCAAGAGACCCAGTACTTC; CDR3: CASTSSQETQYF; size: -; D: -; V: TRBV5-1; J: TRBJ2-5
DNA: TGTGCCAGCAGCGGTCCGGGACAGGTCTACGAGCAGTACTTC; CDR3: CASSGPGQVYEQYF; size: few; D: TRBD1; V: TRBV7-9; J: TRBJ2-7
DNA: TGTGCCAGTAAGAGGAACAGGGCTCACACAGATACGCAGTATTTT; CDR3: CASKRNRAHTDTQYF; size: -; D: -; V: TRBV19; J: TRBJ2-3
DNA: TGTGCCAGCAGCTTCAGGCCTCCTGACAATGAGCAGTTCTTC; CDR3: CASSFRPPDNEQFF; size: -; D: -; V: TRBV7-9; J: TRBJ2-1
DNA: TGTGCCAGCAGTGAAGTAGCGGGGAAGTTCTTC; CDR3: CASSEVAGKFF; size: -; D: TRBD2; V: TRBV2; J: TRBJ2-1
DNA: TGTGCCAGCATTGGTGGACAGGCAGGTGATCGACATACGCAGTATTTT; CDR3: CASIGGQAGDRHTQYF; size: -; D: TRBD1; V: TRBV28; J: TRBJ2-3
DNA: TGTGCCTGGAGCCGACAGGGTGCCTATGGCTACACCTTC; CDR3: CAWSRQGAYGYTF; size: -; D: TRBD1; V: TRBV30; J: TRBJ1-2
DNA: TGTGCCAGCAGCGCCGACGGGGGGAGGTACCAAGAGACCCAGTACTTC; CDR3: CASSADGGRYQETQYF; size: once; D: TRBD2; V: TRBV9; J: TRBJ2-5
DNA: TGTGCCAGCAGCTTGGGCCAGGGGAACTATGGCTACACCTTC; CDR3: CASSLGQGNYGYTF; size: once; D: -; V: TRBV5-4; J: TRBJ1-2
DNA: TGTGCCAGCAGTTTATCCCCCGGCCTCCAAGGCAGGGCAGATACGCAGTATTTT; CDR3: CASSLSPGLQGRADTQYF; size: -; D: -; V: TRBV27; J: TRBJ2-3
DNA: TGTGCCAGCAGCTTGGGGGCGGGGGTAGCCTACAATGAGCAGTTCTTC; CDR3: CASSLGAGVAYNEQFF; size: -; D: TRBD2; V: TRBV5-4; J: TRBJ2-1
DNA: TGTGCCAGCAGCCTCGGACTAGCGGGACCCTACAATGAGCAGTTCTTC; CDR3: CASSLGLAGPYNEQFF; size: -; D: TRBD2; V: TRBV5-6; J: TRBJ2-1
DNA: TGTGCCAGCAGCGTCTCGGGGGGCACAGATACGCAGTATTTT; CDR3: CASSVSGGTDTQYF; size: few; D: -; V: TRBV9; J: TRBJ2-3
DNA: TGTGCCAGCAGCCCAAGGGACAGTGTCGTAGAGACCCAGTACTTC; CDR3: CASSPRDSVVETQYF; size: -; D: TRBD1; V: TRBV7-8; J: TRBJ2-5
DNA: TGTGCCAGCTCTCGCGGGCTAGCGGGGGGATGGGGCACAGATACGCAGTATTTT; CDR3: CASSRGLAGGWGTDTQYF; size: -; D: TRBD2; V: TRBV2; J: TRBJ2-3
DNA: TGTGCCAGCGATCTCCAGGGTGAAACAGATACGCAGTATTTT; CDR3: CASDLQGETDTQYF; size: -; D: -; V: TRBV7-9; J: TRBJ2-3
DNA: TGTGCCACCAGCTTCGGGACAGGCCCAAACGGAAAACTGTTTTTT; CDR3: CATSFGTGPNGKLFF; size: -; D: TRBD1; V: TRBV15; J: TRBJ1-4